Listed below are T cell receptor beta chains from one sample, sequenced in a study of molecular identifiers for immune sequencing clone quantification. In TCRdb, the PCR reads were re-called with MiXCR into one record per CDR3 protein. The repertoire has under 85,000 distinct CDR3 sequences, 15% to 20% of them found once; the top ten carry 1.4% to 1.5%. The sequencing sample was made of naive CD8+ T cells from blood, with Jurkat cell RNA spiked in. The source of these receptors is a human donor in good health. Some libraries in this study had Jurkat cell RNA spiked in. Each CDR3 is given with its conserved first and last residue. A D gene is named only where the DNA matches it firmly. Size is omitted from some rows. Given values are once, few, many or a class for expanded clones.

size,V,D,length,J,DNA,CDR3
few,TRBV11-2,NA,14,TRBJ2-3,TGTGCCAGCAGCACCCCCCTTGTCACAGATACGCAGTATTTT,CASSTPLVTDTQYF
many,TRBV20-1,NA,13,TRBJ2-7,TGCAGTGCTAGAGTGGCGGCGGGCTACGAGCAGTACTTC,CSARVAAGYEQYF
many,TRBV20-1,TRBD2,13,TRBJ2-7,TGCAGTGGGACTAGCGGGATGTCCTACGAGCAGTACTTC,CSGTSGMSYEQYF
many,TRBV7-9,NA,14,TRBJ2-3,TGTGCCAGCAGCTTGTACAGTTACACAGATACGCAGTATTTT,CASSLYSYTDTQYF
NA,TRBV7-9,NA,13,TRBJ2-1,TGTGCCAGCAGCTCCCCTCACGGACCTGAGCAGTTCTTC,CASSSPHGPEQFF
many,TRBV19,NA,15,TRBJ2-6,TGTGCCAGTAGTATAGGGTACTCTGGGGCCAACGTCCTGACTTTC,CASSIGYSGANVLTF
many,TRBV19,NA,15,TRBJ2-3,TGTGCCAGTAGTTTCGGGACGTATGGCACAGATACGCAGTATTTT,CASSFGTYGTDTQYF
many,TRBV5-1,NA,16,TRBJ2-1,TGCGCCAGCAGCGGAACTGGAGCACCGGGATACAATGAGCAGTTCTTC,CASSGTGAPGYNEQFF
many,TRBV10-1,NA,15,TRBJ1-1,TGCGCGGGATGGGGGCTCAGTCGGATGAACACTGAAGCTTTCTTT,CAGWGLSRMNTEAFF
NA,TRBV28,NA,15,TRBJ1-4,TGTGCCAGCAGTTTACCTCTTCGGTTCGGCGAAAAACTGTTTTTT,CASSLPLRFGEKLFF
many,TRBV21-1,NA,20,TRBJ2-6,TGTGCCAGCAACCCACCGGCCGTTGGACAGGGTCTCTCTGGGGCCAACGTCCTGACTTTC,CASNPPAVGQGLSGANVLTF
many,TRBV25-1,NA,14,TRBJ2-1,TGTGCCAGCAGTGTAGGCGATGCCTACAATGAGCAGTTCTTC,CASSVGDAYNEQFF
many,TRBV28,NA,14,TRBJ2-1,TGTGCCAGCAGCTTAATACCGCCCTACAATGAGCAGTTCTTC,CASSLIPPYNEQFF
few,TRBV7-9,NA,16,TRBJ2-7,TGTGCCAGCAGCTGGGATCCTGCTGTGATGGCCTACGAGCAGTACTTC,CASSWDPAVMAYEQYF